Listed below are T cell receptor beta chains from one sample, sequenced in a study of shared clonotypes between healthy human individuals. Measured with immunoSEQ multiplex PCR; TCRdb has only the in-frame clones, and not every one. The repertoire holds about 560,000 clones, around 80% seen once, with around 12% in the top ten. The sequenced sample consisted of PBMCs. All receptors derive from a woman between 40 and 55 years old in good health. Some clones in this sample may be carry-over from other donors' samples. Each CDR3 is given with its conserved first and last residue. The D gene is left open where the match is weak. Some rows mark clone size as missing; the rest say once, few, many or name a class of expanded clone.

>TRBJ2-1|TRBV4-1|TRBD1|-
TGCGCCAGCAGCCGCATACAGGGGGCCTACAATGAGCAGTTCTTC
CASSRIQGAYNEQFF
>TRBJ2-7|TRBV10-1|TRBD2|-
TGCGCCAGCAGCTCCGGACTAGCGGGAGCCTACGAGCAGTACTTC
CASSSGLAGAYEQYF
>TRBJ2-1|TRBV2|TRBD1|-
TGTGCCAGCAAAGGGGGACAGGTATACAATGAGCAGTTCTTC
CASKGGQVYNEQFF
>TRBJ2-1|TRBV30|TRBD2|-
TGTGCCTGGAGTTCCAGCGGGAGCTCCTACAATGAGCAGTTCTTC
CAWSSSGSSYNEQFF
>TRBJ2-3|TRBV4-1|TRBD2|-
TGCGCCAGCAGCCAAGATGTCACTAGCGGGATCTCGCATACGCAGTATTTT
CASSQDVTSGISHTQYF
>TRBJ2-7|TRBV5-1|TRBD1|-
TGCGCCAGCAGCCTGCAGGGGGTAAGAGTTACCTACGAGCAGTACTTC
CASSLQGVRVTYEQYF
>TRBJ2-5|TRBV30|-|once
TGTGCCTGGAGTGAAGGTCACTACCAAGAGACCCAGTACTTC
CAWSEGHYQETQYF
>TRBJ1-5|TRBV5-5|-|few
TGTGCCAGCAGTCCGGAACAGGGAACTCAGCCCCAGCATTTT
CASSPEQGTQPQHF
>TRBJ2-5|TRBV7-2|-|-
TGTGCCAGCAGCTTGCTAGGGACTGGGAAGACCCAGTACTTC
CASSLLGTGKTQYF
>TRBJ2-1|TRBV2|-|-
TGTGCCAGCAGTGAAAGACACCCTACGGCCAATGAGCAGTTCTTC
CASSERHPTANEQFF
>TRBJ2-5|TRBV5-1|-|-
TGCGCCAGCAGCTCGATAGGGGGAGTGGGGGAGACCCAGTACTTC
CASSSIGGVGETQYF
>TRBJ1-4|TRBV15|-|-
TGTGCCACCAGCAGAGTTGCCGTGGGGGAAAAACTGTTTTTT
CATSRVAVGEKLFF
>TRBJ1-2|TRBV5-4|-|-
TGTGCCAGCAGTTCTAAAACTGATAACTATGGCTACACCTTC
CASSSKTDNYGYTF
>TRBJ2-1|TRBV6-6|TRBD1|-
TGTGCCAGCAGGGGACAGGGAAGTTCTAATGAGCAGTTCTTC
CASRGQGSSNEQFF
>TRBJ2-7|TRBV6-5|-|-
TGTGCCAGCAGTTACTGGAGGGGGAGCTCCTACGAGCAGTACTTC
CASSYWRGSSYEQYF
>TRBJ1-5|TRBV30|-|-
TGTGCCTGGAGCAGGACAGAGAGAGGCAATCAGCCCCAGCATTTT
CAWSRTERGNQPQHF
>TRBJ2-3|TRBV6-5|-|-
TGTGCCAGCAGAAGACAGGGGAGGGCAGATACGCAGTATTTT
CASRRQGRADTQYF
>TRBJ2-3|TRBV9|TRBD2|-
TGTGCTTCGGGGACTAGCGGGAACACAGATACGCAGTATTTT
CASGTSGNTDTQYF
>TRBJ2-7|TRBV5-1|TRBD1|-
TGCGCCAGCAGCTCTTCCGGGACAGCCTACGAGCAGTACTTC
CASSSSGTAYEQYF
>TRBJ2-5|TRBV5-1|-|many
TGCGCCAGCAGCTTGGAAGGGGCCCAGTACTTC
CASSLEGAQYF
>TRBJ2-7|TRBV25-1|TRBD1|-
TGTGCCAGCAGTGACTCGACAGGGGGCAGGTACGAGCAGTACTTC
CASSDSTGGRYEQYF
>TRBJ2-5|TRBV5-1|-|few
TGCGCCAGCACTTCGGGCTCCGGGGGAGAGACACAGTACTTC
CASTSGSGGETQYF
>TRBJ2-4|TRBV4-2|TRBD2|-
TGTGCCAGCAGCCCTTTAGCGGGAGTAGGGAACAAAAACATTCAGTACTTC
CASSPLAGVGNKNIQYF
>TRBJ2-2|TRBV9|-|few
TGTGCCAGCAGCGTAGGGCCTGTAGGGGCGAACACCGGGGAGCTGTTTTTT
CASSVGPVGANTGELFF
>TRBJ2-7|TRBV28|TRBD2|-
TGTGCCAGCAGCCTTAGCGGGAGTGCCCCCTACGAGCAGTACTTC
CASSLSGSAPYEQYF
>TRBJ2-7|TRBV7-2|TRBD2|-
TGTGCCAGCAGCCAAGGACTAGCGGGAGTGCTCTACGAGCAGTACTTC
CASSQGLAGVLYEQYF
>TRBJ2-7|TRBV5-1|-|-
TGCGCCAGCAGCTTGAGCGGGACACGCTCCTACGAGCAGTACTTC
CASSLSGTRSYEQYF
>TRBJ2-7|TRBV28|TRBD1|few
TGTGCCAGCAGTTCGACAGGGGTCTACGAGCAGTACTTC
CASSSTGVYEQYF
>TRBJ2-7|TRBV28|-|-
TGTGCCAGCAGTCTCTCCCCCCTTGAGCAGTACTTC
CASSLSPLEQYF
>TRBJ1-1|TRBV7-9|-|few
TGTGCCAGCAGCCCAGGGTCGGGCACTGAAGCTTTCTTT
CASSPGSGTEAFF
>TRBJ1-1|TRBV5-1|-|-
TGCGCCAGCAGTAGACAGATTGAGAACACTGAAGCTTTCTTT
CASSRQIENTEAFF
>TRBJ1-5|TRBV7-8|-|-
TGTGCCAGCAGCTTAGAAGGGTTGTATCAGCCCCAGCATTTT
CASSLEGLYQPQHF
>TRBJ1-1|TRBV5-1|-|-
TGCGCCAGCAGCTTGCGCCCCGGGGAGGGTCGGGGCACTGAAGCTTTCTTT
CASSLRPGEGRGTEAFF